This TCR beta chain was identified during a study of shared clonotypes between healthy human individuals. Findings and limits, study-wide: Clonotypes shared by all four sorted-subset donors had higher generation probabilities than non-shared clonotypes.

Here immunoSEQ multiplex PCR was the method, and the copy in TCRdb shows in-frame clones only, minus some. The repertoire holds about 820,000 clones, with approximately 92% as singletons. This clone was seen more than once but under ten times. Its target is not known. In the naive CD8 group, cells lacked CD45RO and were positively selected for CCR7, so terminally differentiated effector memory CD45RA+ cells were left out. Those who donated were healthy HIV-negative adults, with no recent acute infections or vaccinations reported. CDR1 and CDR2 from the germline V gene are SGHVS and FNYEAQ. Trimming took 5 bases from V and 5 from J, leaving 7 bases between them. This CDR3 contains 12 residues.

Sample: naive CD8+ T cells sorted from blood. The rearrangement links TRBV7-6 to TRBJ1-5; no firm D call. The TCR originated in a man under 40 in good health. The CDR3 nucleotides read TGTGCCAGCAGCACTGGAGATCAGCCCCAGCATTTT. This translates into CASSTGDQPQHF.